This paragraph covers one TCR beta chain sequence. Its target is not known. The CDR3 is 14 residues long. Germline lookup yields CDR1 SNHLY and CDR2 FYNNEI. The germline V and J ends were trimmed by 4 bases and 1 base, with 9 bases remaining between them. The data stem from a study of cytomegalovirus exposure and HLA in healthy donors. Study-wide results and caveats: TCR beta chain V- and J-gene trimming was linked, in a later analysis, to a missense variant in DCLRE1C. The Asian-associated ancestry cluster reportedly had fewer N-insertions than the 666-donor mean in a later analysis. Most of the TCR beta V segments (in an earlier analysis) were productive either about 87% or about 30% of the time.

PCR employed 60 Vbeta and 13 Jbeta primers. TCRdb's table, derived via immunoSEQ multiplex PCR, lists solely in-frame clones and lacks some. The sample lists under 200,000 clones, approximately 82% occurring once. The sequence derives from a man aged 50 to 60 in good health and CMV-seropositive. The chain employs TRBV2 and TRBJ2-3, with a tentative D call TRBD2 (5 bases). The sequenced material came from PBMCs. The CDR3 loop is CASSVWRGTDTQYF. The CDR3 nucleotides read TGTGCCAGCAGTGTTTGGCGGGGCACAGATACGCAGTATTTT. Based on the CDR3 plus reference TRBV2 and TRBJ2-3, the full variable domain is EPEVTQTPSHQVTQMGQEVILRCVPISNHLYFYWYRQILGQKVEFLVSFYNNEISEKSEIFDDQFSVERPDGSNFTLKIRSTKLEDSAMYFCASSVWRGTDTQYFGPGTRLTVL.